The clone carrying this T cell receptor beta chain was counted at least ten times. Its antigen remains unknown. Sequencing was performed with immunoSEQ multiplex PCR; in TCRdb, only in-frame clones are kept and a portion is missing. The sample has 300,000 to 400,000 clones; about nine tenths are singletons. This entry is derived from a study of shared clonotypes between healthy human individuals. Findings and caveats of the study: Only blood was sampled; tissue repertoires likely differ. Represented diversity, genetic and exposure-history alike, was limited by few donors. Some clonotypes were shared by all four sorted-subset donors, while others were not shared. The non-shared ones had lower generation probabilities than the shared ones.

The CDR3 runs to 14 residues. The V end lost 5 bases, the J end lost 0 bases, and 9 bases lay between the germline ends. In germline, CDR1 is MNHEY, CDR2 SVGAGI. This receptor was taken from a man aged 18-30 years in good health. The rearrangement links TRBV6-5 to TRBJ2-3; D gene uncertain. Sequencing used memory CD8+ T cells sorted from blood. Subset reported: CD45RO+ cells pooled with CCR7-negative TemRA cells. The CDR3 DNA sequence: TGTGCCAGCAGTCTAACGGATAGCACAGATACGCAGTATTTT. Residues: CASSLTDSTDTQYF.